The sequence of this TCR beta chain was determined in a study of T cell responses to AZD1222 COVID-19 vaccine. For the study at large: Second-dose schedules of about 4 or about 12 weeks were combined. Findings and limits, study-wide: Only a handful of AZD1222 recipients, several in all, had baseline seropositivity. Repertoire samples came only from after the peak T cell response. Donors were mostly white British, more females; clonal diversity possibly underestimated.

On this clone: Its antigen is as yet unknown.

V shed 0 bases and J shed 4 bases, with 11 bases lying between them. The CDR3 is 15 amino acids. Germline V gives CDR1 SGDLS, CDR2 YYNGEE. Generated by immunoSEQ multiplex PCR, the TCRdb table keeps only in-frame clones and is missing some. Of 100,000 to 150,000 clones listed, 88% are singletons. V and J are TRBV9 and TRBJ1-5; D may be TRBD1 (5 bases). This TCR was sampled from an adult in good health. Sequenced material: peripheral blood, taken on day 0 of AZD1222 vaccination. CDR3 in amino acids: CASSVGGAINQPQHF. Written as DNA, the CDR3 is TGTGCCAGCAGCGTAGGAGGGGCCATAAATCAGCCCCAGCATTTT.